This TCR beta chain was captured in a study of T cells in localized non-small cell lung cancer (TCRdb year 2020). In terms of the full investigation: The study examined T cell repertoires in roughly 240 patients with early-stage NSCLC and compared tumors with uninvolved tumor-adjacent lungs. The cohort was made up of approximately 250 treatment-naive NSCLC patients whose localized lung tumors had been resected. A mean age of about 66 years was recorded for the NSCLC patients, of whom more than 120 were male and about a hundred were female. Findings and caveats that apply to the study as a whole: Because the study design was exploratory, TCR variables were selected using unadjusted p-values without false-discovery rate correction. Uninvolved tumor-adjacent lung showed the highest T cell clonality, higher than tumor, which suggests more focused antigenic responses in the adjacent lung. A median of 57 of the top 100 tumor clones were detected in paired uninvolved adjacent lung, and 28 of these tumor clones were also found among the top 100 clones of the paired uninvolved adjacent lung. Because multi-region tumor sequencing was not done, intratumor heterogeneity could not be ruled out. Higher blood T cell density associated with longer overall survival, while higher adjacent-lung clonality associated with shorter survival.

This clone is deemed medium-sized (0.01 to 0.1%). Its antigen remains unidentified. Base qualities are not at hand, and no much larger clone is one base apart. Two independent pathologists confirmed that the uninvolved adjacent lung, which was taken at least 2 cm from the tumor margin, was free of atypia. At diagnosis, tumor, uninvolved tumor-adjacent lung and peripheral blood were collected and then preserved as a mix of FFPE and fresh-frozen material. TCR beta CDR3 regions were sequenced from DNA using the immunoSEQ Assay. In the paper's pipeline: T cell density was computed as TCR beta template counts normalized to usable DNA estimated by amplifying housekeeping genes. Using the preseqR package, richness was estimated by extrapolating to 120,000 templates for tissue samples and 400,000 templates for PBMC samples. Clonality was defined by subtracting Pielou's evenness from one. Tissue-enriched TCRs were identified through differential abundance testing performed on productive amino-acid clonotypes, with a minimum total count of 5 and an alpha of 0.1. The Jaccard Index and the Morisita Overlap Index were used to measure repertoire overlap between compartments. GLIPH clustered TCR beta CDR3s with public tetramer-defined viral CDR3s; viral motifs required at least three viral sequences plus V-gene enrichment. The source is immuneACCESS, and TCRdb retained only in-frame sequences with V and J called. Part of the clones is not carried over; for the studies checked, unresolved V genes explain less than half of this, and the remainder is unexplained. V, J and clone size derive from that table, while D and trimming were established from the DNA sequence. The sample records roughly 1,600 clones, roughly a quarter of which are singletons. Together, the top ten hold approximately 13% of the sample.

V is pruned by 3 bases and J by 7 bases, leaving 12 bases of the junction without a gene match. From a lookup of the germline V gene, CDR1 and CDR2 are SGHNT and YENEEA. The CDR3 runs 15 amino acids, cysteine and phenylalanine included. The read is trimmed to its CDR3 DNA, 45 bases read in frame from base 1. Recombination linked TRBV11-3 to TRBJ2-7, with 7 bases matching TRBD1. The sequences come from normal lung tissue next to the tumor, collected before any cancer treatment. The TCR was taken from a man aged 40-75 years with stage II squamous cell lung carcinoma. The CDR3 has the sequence CASSLTGMNSREQYF. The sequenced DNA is TGTGCCAGCAGCTTGACAGGGATGAATTCAAGGGAGCAGTACTTC.